The entry that follows covers one T cell receptor beta chain sequence. This clonotype showed up many times. Its antigen is still unknown. No base quality values were provided; no much bigger clone lies one nucleotide off. These data originate in a study of identical twins (dated by TCRdb to 2016 to 2018). Regarding the research as a whole: TCR alpha and beta repertoires from monozygotic twins, unrelated adults of various ages and cord blood were deep-sequenced to test whether fetal clonotypes persist. To rule out contamination, the twin experiments were replicated at different times with different library preparation protocols. Overall results and qualifications from the work: Invariant T cells such as MAIT and iNKT could partly confound zero-insertion analyses, although diverse VJ usage argued against such confounding for most clonotypes. Compared with coincidental sharing between unrelated individuals, out-of-frame TCR alpha sequences shared between twins showed an excess of sequences with low generation probability. Out-of-frame TCR alpha sharing in monozygotic twins was systematically underestimated by recombination models, whereas sharing between unrelated individuals was in agreement with the recombination models. Fewer insertions were carried by abundant cord blood beta clonotypes, a similar but weaker trend appeared in young adult naive repertoires, and no such trend appeared in memory repertoires. Conclusions relied on cross-sectional statistical analysis, since the same donors could not be followed over many years. In beta out-of-frame sequences, excess twin sharing was weaker, because having fewer shared sequences lowered the signal-to-noise ratio.

The library was generated by 5' RACE. TCRdb records Illumina HiSeq 2000 as the sequencer. Template switching added a universal primer binding site, and the final cDNA carried a unique molecular identifier that allowed TCR cDNA molecules to be counted accurately. First-strand cDNA for TCR alpha and beta chains was synthesized from specific primers in the conserved constant-segment region. Each cDNA library was double barcoded, with a SMART-Mk sample barcode plus Illumina barcodes, to control for contamination. Two successive PCR steps introduced TruSeq adapter sequences along with Illumina sample barcodes. Sequencing of the TCR alpha and beta cDNA libraries was done on the Illumina HiSeq platform using custom primers. Under the source paper's analysis protocol: Raw reads were processed with MiGEC to extract unique molecular identifiers, and MiXCR was used to determine CDR3 positions. For each individual, recombination models were inferred using an EM algorithm with the repgenHMM and IGoR tools. The tcR package in R was used for shared clonotype analysis, with sharing normalized by the product of cloneset sizes. To study raw recombination free of thymic and clonal selection effects, out-of-frame nonproductive sequences were analyzed. The public reads were quality trimmed at Q25 with fastp and then assembled into clones with MiXCR by TCRdb, keeping productive beta chains. Under each unique CDR3 protein, matching rows form one entry showing the most common genes and DNA. These V and J calls are TCRdb output, not the study's own analysis. Within this sample are around 370,000 distinct CDR3 sequences, with approximately 10% of them counted one time only. 8% to 9.5% of the sample is taken by the ten largest.

Only healthy Caucasian donors were included. The researchers also sequenced three unrelated adults who were not twins: a male aged 18 to 29, a male aged 50 to 60, and a female aged 50 to 60. Using Miltenyi CD45RO+ enrichment and human naive T-cell isolation kits, memory (CD45RO+) and naive T cells were isolated from PBMC. The receptor comes from a woman aged 45-65 years in good health. Sequenced material: naive T cells sorted from blood. The cell subset or site tag for this specimen amounts to: cells isolated with a human naive T-cell isolation kit.

Read as DNA, the sequence is TGTGCCAGCAGTTACCTGGGGGAGCTGTTTTTT. It codes for CASSYLGELFF. The chain uses TRBV12-3 or TRBV12-4 and TRBJ2-2, with no confident D gene call. The CDR3 sequence holds 11 residues, the cysteine and phenylalanine included. Of the read, only the CDR3 DNA is kept; its 33 bases are in frame from base 1. Trimming removed 4 bases from V and 8 bases from J, leaving 5 bases between the germline ends.